The rows below give T cell receptor beta chains drawn from one sample of a study of blood T cell repertoires in COVID-19. TCRdb's copy holds only in-frame clones and misses some; the assay was immunoSEQ multiplex PCR. The table shows more than 25,000 clones, with 70% to 90% occurring only once. The sequenced sample was peripheral blood. The receptors shown here come from a woman of 80 years or more with COVID-19, enrolled during active disease. Both conserved end residues are part of each CDR3. The D gene is left open where the match is weak. Clone size is given for some rows only: seen once, a few or many times, or a class if the clone is expanded.

>TRBD1|TRBV7-6|TRBJ1-3|NA
TGTGCCAGCAGCCTCTCCCGGGGACAGCTAACGGGCACCATATATTTT
CASSLSRGQLTGTIYF
>NA|TRBV9|TRBJ2-3|NA
TGTGCCAGCAGAGCCGGGCTAGCGAGCACAGATACGCAGTATTTT
CASRAGLASTDTQYF
>NA|TRBV19|TRBJ2-7|NA
TGTGCCAGTAGTATAGATACAGGACAGCCTTACGAGCAGTACTTC
CASSIDTGQPYEQYF
>NA|TRBV7-6|TRBJ2-1|NA
TGTGCCAGCAGGCCGACGTCCAGGACTATGGGGGTACGACATGAGCAGTTCTTC
CASRPTSRTMGVRHEQFF
>NA|TRBV7-9|TRBJ1-4|NA
TGTGCCAGCAGCTTAACAGGAGCTAATGAAAAACTGTTTTTT
CASSLTGANEKLFF
>TRBD1|TRBV9|TRBJ1-6|few
TGTGCCAGCAGCCCCCACGGGACAGGGGGTTCACCCCTCCACTTT
CASSPHGTGGSPLHF
>NA|TRBV6-6|TRBJ1-3|NA
TGTGCCAGCAGTGTCAGGGTTAGTGGAAACACCATATATTTT
CASSVRVSGNTIYF
>TRBD1|TRBV19|TRBJ1-1|NA
TGTGCCAGTAGTAAGACAGGGGCGCTTGCTTTCTTT
CASSKTGALAFF
>TRBD1|TRBV19|TRBJ1-1|once
TGTGCCAGTAGTTGGGACAGGCGAGGCACTGAAGCTTTCTTT
CASSWDRRGTEAFF
>TRBD2|TRBV13|TRBJ2-7|NA
TGTGCCAGCAGCCTCTTAGCGGGGGGGCATCACGAGCAGTACTTC
CASSLLAGGHHEQYF
>NA|TRBV5-6|TRBJ1-1|NA
TGTGCCAGCAGCTTGGTTAAGAACACTGAAGCTTTCTTT
CASSLVKNTEAFF
>TRBD1|TRBV11-2|TRBJ2-3|NA
TGTGCCAGCAGCTTCGACAGGGGCGTGGATACGCAGTATTTT
CASSFDRGVDTQYF
>NA|TRBV3-1/TRBV3-2|TRBJ2-3|NA
TGTGCCAGCAGGAAAGGGGCGGCAAGCACAGATACGCAGTATTTT
CASRKGAASTDTQYF
>TRBD1|TRBV5-6|TRBJ2-7|NA
TGTGCCAGCAGCCTCCGGGACAGGCTTACCTACGAGCAGTACTTC
CASSLRDRLTYEQYF
>NA|TRBV6-5|TRBJ1-2|NA
TGTGCCAGCAGTTACTCAGGTGGGGCCCTTTCTGGCTACACCTTC
CASSYSGGALSGYTF
>TRBD1|TRBV19|TRBJ1-1|once
TGTGCCAGTAGCGGCCGACAGGGGGCACTCACTGAAGCTTTCTTT
CASSGRQGALTEAFF
>NA|TRBV18|TRBJ2-5|NA
TGTGCCAGCTCGGCGAATGGACAGTTTCAAGAGACCCAGTACTTC
CASSANGQFQETQYF
>TRBD1|TRBV7-3|TRBJ1-6|NA
TGTGCCAGCAGCGCCACAGGGGCCTTCGGGAATTCACCCCTCCACTTT
CASSATGAFGNSPLHF
>TRBD2|TRBV4-2|TRBJ2-5|NA
TGTGCCAGCAGCCAACTAGCGGGGCCTTGGGAGACCCAGTACTTC
CASSQLAGPWETQYF
>TRBD1|TRBV5-6|TRBJ1-1|NA
TGTGCCAGCAGCTGGCAGGGGGTCACTGAAGCTTTCTTT
CASSWQGVTEAFF
>NA|TRBV7-8|TRBJ2-3|once
TGTGCCAGCAGCCCCCATAGCACAGATACGCAGTATTTT
CASSPHSTDTQYF
>TRBD1|TRBV18|TRBJ1-1|NA
TGTGCCAGCTTCATCGGGACAGGGCCCACTGAAGCTTTCTTT
CASFIGTGPTEAFF
>NA|TRBV5-6|TRBJ2-5|NA
TGTGCCAGCAGCTTGATTTCGGCCGGGGGCCAAGAGACCCAGTACTTC
CASSLISAGGQETQYF
>NA|TRBV7-8|TRBJ2-5|NA
TGTGCCAGCAGCTTTAGGACTCAAGAGACCCAGTACTTC
CASSFRTQETQYF
>TRBD2|TRBV11-2|TRBJ2-1|few
TGTGCCAGTGGTACTAGCGGGGAGACCAATGAGCAGTTCTTC
CASGTSGETNEQFF
>NA|TRBV19|TRBJ1-1|NA
TGTGCCAGTAGTATAGATCGAGTTCGGAACACTGAAGCTTTCTTT
CASSIDRVRNTEAFF
>TRBD1|TRBV27|TRBJ2-7|NA
TGTGCCAGCAGTCCGGGACAGGGGACCGAGCAGTACTTC
CASSPGQGTEQYF
>NA|TRBV15|TRBJ1-5|NA
TGTGCCACCAGCAGAGGTAGCGGACCTTTTCAGCCCCAGCATTTT
CATSRGSGPFQPQHF
>NA|TRBV5-1|TRBJ2-4|NA
TGCGCCAGCAGCCCCCTTGCGGGAGCCAAAAACATTCAGTACTTC
CASSPLAGAKNIQYF
>NA|TRBV19|TRBJ1-1|NA
TGTGCCAGTAGTATCGGTAAGGGAGCGAACACTGAAGCTTTCTTT
CASSIGKGANTEAFF
>TRBD1|TRBV2|TRBJ2-7|NA
TGTGCCAGCAGCGGACAGGGGCGCAGCGAGCAGTACTTC
CASSGQGRSEQYF
>TRBD2|TRBV7-2|TRBJ2-7|NA
TGTGCCAGCAGTCGGACTAGCGGGGGCTCCTACGAGCAGTACTTC
CASSRTSGGSYEQYF
>NA|TRBV12-5|TRBJ1-6|NA
TGTGCTAGTGGTTTGGGAAAGGGGTCACCCCTCCACTTT
CASGLGKGSPLHF
>NA|TRBV12-3/TRBV12-4|TRBJ1-6|NA
TGTGCCAGCAGCCGGGATAATTCACCCCTCCACTTT
CASSRDNSPLHF
>TRBD1|TRBV6-5|TRBJ1-1|NA
TGTGCCAGCAGTTACGGGGACAGGGATTTCACTGAAGCTTTCTTT
CASSYGDRDFTEAFF
>TRBD1|TRBV7-9|TRBJ2-7|once
TGTGCCAGCAGCTTAGCGGGGACAGGGAATTCTGAGCAGTACTTC
CASSLAGTGNSEQYF
>TRBD1|TRBV30|TRBJ1-1|NA
TGTGCCTGGAGTGTCGCCTACAGGGGAGGTAACACTGAAGCTTTCTTT
CAWSVAYRGGNTEAFF
>NA|TRBV19|TRBJ1-2|NA
TGTGCCAGTAGTACCATTACGGCGGCTCGTGGCTACACCTTC
CASSTITAARGYTF
>TRBD2|TRBV19|TRBJ2-7|NA
TGTGCCAGTAGCCCGACTAGCGGGGGGGTTGCCTACGAGCAGTACTTC
CASSPTSGGVAYEQYF
>TRBD2|TRBV5-4|TRBJ2-1|NA
TGTGCCAGCAGCTCCCCTAGCGGGGGGTGGAATGAGCAGTTCTTC
CASSSPSGGWNEQFF
>NA|TRBV5-5|TRBJ2-7|few
TGTGCCAGCAGCTTGGAAGTAAGCCCCTCCTACGAGCAGTACTTC
CASSLEVSPSYEQYF
>NA|TRBV5-4|TRBJ2-3|NA
TGTGCCAGCAGCTTGGAACCAGCGGCCACAGATACGCAGTATTTT
CASSLEPAATDTQYF
>NA|TRBV7-2|TRBJ2-3|NA
TGTGCCAGCAGCTTCCGGGAGACAGATACGCAGTATTTT
CASSFRETDTQYF
>NA|TRBV5-4|TRBJ2-3|NA
TGTGCCAGCAGCTTGGTCGGGGGGCCATCCACAGATACGCAGTATTTT
CASSLVGGPSTDTQYF
>NA|TRBV5-4|TRBJ2-7|NA
TGTGCCAGCAGCCCGACAGGCTCGGACGAGCAGTACTTC
CASSPTGSDEQYF
>NA|TRBV2|TRBJ1-2|few
TGTGCCAGCAGTGAATCTTCAGGGTACGGCTACACCTTC
CASSESSGYGYTF
>NA|TRBV5-4|TRBJ1-1|NA
TGTGCCAGCAGCTTGGCCAGGGAGGCTGAAGCTTTCTTT
CASSLAREAEAFF
>TRBD1|TRBV19|TRBJ2-3|NA
TGTGCCAGTAGGGGACAGGGGGCCGGTGATACGCAGTATTTT
CASRGQGAGDTQYF
>TRBD1|TRBV7-8|TRBJ2-3|NA
TGTGCCAGCAGCTTAGCCGGGACAGGGTCAAATACGCAGTATTTT
CASSLAGTGSNTQYF
>TRBD2|TRBV7-2|TRBJ2-7|NA
TGTGCCAGCAGCTTCGGTAGCGGGGGGAACCCCGTGAGATCCGAGCAGTACTTC
CASSFGSGGNPVRSEQYF
>NA|TRBV5-4|TRBJ2-2|few
TGTGCCAGCAGCAGCGAGGGAGCGAGCGGGGAGCTGTTTTTT
CASSSEGASGELFF
>NA|TRBV5-6|TRBJ2-2|NA
TGTGCCAGCAGCCGACAGGTCCTAAACACCGGGGAGCTGTTTTTT
CASSRQVLNTGELFF
>TRBD1|TRBV12-5|TRBJ2-3|NA
TGTGCTAGTGGTTTGGAGGGGGCGAGGACAGATACGCAGTATTTT
CASGLEGARTDTQYF
>NA|TRBV3-1/TRBV3-2|TRBJ2-7|NA
TGTGCCAGCAGCTTCCGGACTGGACCAGTCGACGAGCAGTACTTC
CASSFRTGPVDEQYF
>TRBD1|TRBV25-1|TRBJ1-4|NA
TGTGCCAGCAGTGGCTACAGGGGTTTAGGTGAAAAACTGTTTTTT
CASSGYRGLGEKLFF
>NA|TRBV19|TRBJ2-7|NA
TGTGCCACCAGGGGGGCGGGTAATCTGGAGCAGTACTTC
CATRGAGNLEQYF